The clone carrying this T cell receptor beta chain was detected ten times or more. The record originates from a study of neurological immune-mediated disorders. TCRdb itself ran the 5' RACE reads through MiXCR, one entry per CDR3 protein. The sample carries 23,000 or so distinct CDR3 sequences, roughly an eighth recorded once. V lost 7 bases, J lost 4 bases, and 10 bases stayed unmatched. Germline CDR1 and CDR2: MNHEY and SVGEGT. This CDR3 is 15 amino acids long. Specimen: PBMCs. The gene calls are TRBV6-2 or TRBV6-3 and TRBJ2-7, with TRBD2 matching 10 bases. The clonotype comes from a woman aged 55-69 years with HTLV-1-associated myelopathy (HAM/TSP). The CDR3 loop is CASTHWLAGVYEQYF. CDR3 coding DNA: TGTGCCAGCACCCACTGGCTAGCGGGAGTGTACGAGCAGTACTTC.